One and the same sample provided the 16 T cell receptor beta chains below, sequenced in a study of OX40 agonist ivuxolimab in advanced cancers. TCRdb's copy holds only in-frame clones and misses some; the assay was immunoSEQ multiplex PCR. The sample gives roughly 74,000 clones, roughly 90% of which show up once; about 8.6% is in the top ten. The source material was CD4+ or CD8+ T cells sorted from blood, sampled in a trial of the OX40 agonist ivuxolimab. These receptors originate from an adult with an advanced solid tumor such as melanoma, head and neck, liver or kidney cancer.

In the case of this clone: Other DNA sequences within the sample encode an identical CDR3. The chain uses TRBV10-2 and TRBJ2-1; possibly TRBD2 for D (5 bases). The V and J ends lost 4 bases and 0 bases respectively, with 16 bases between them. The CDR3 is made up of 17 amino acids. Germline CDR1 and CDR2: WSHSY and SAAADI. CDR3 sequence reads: CASSVAPEAPSYNEQFF. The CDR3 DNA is TGCGCCAGCAGTGTCGCGCCGGAGGCTCCCTCCTACAATGAGCAGTTCTTC.

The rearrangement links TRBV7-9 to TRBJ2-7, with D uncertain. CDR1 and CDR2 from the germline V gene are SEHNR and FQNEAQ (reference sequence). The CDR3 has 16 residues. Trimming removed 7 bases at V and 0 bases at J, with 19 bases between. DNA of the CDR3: TGTGCCAGCACCCCACCTGGGCGGCCCACCTCCTACGAGCAGTACTTC. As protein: CASTPPGRPTSYEQYF.

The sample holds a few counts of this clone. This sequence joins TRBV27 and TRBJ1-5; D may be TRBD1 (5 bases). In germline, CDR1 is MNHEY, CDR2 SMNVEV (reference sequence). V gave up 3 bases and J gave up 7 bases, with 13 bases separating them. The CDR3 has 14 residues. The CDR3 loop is CASSFGGAGQPQHF. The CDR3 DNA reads TGTGCCAGCAGTTTCGGAGGGGCCGGGCAGCCCCAGCATTTT.

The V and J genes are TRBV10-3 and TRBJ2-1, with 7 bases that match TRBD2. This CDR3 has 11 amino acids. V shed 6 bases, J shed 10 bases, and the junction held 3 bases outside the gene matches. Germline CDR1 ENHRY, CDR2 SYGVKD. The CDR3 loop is CAIRATSEQFF. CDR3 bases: TGTGCCATCAGGGCGACTAGCGAGCAGTTCTTC.

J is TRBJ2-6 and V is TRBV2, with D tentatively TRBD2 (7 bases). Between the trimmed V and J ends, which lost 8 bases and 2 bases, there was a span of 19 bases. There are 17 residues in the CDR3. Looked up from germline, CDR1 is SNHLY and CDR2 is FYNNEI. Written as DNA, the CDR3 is TGTGCCAGCCAGGGGAGGGGAAGGGAGGCTGGGGCCAACGTCCTGACTTTC. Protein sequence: CASQGRGREAGANVLTF.

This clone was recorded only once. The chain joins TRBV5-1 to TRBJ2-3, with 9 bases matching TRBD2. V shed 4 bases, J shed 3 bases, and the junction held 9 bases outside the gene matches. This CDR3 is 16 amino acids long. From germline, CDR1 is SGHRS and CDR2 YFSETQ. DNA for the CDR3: TGCGCCAGCAGCAACTACGCGGGGGGGCGTACAGATACGCAGTATTTT. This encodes CASSNYAGGRTDTQYF.

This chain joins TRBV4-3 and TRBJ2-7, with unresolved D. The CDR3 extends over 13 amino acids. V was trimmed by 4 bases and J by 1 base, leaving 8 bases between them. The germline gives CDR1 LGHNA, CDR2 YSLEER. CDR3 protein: CASSLDVSYEQYF. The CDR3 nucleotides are TGCGCCAGCAGCCTCGACGTTTCCTACGAGCAGTACTTC.

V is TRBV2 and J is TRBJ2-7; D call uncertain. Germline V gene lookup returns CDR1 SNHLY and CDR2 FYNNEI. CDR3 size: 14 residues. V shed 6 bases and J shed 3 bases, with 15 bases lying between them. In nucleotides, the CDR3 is TGTGCCAGCAGCCCACGCAAGCCAGACTACGAGCAGTACTTC. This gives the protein CASSPRKPDYEQYF.

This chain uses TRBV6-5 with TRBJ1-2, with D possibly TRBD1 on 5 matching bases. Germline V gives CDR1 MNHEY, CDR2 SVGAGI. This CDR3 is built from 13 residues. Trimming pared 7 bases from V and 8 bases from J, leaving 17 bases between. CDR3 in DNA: TGTGCCAGCATGACCTCAGGGTTCGTGGGCTACACCTTC. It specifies CASMTSGFVGYTF.

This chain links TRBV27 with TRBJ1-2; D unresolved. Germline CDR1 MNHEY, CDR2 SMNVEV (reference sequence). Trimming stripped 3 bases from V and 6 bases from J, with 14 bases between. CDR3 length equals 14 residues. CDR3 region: CASSLGGFANGYTF. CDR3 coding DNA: TGTGCCAGCAGTTTGGGAGGGTTTGCCAATGGCTACACCTTC.

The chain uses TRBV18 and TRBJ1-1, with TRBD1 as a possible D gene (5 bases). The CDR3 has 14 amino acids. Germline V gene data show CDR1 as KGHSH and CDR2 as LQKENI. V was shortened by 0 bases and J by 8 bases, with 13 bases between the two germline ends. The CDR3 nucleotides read TGTGCCAGCTCACCACCCGTGGGGGGGGGAGAAGCTTTCTTT. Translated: CASSPPVGGGEAFF.

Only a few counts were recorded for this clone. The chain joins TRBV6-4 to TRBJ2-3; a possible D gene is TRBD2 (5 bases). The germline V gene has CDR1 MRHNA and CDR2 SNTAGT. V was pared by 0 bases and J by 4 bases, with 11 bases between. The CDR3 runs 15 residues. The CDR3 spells CASSDSASMSDTQYF. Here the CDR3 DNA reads TGTGCCAGCAGTGACTCGGCTAGCATGTCAGATACGCAGTATTTT.

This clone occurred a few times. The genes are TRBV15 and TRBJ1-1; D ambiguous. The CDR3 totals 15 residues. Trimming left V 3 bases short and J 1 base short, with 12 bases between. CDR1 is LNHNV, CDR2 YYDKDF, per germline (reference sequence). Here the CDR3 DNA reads TGTGCCACCAGCAGGAACCGTGGGTGGAACACTGAAGCTTTCTTT. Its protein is CATSRNRGWNTEAFF.

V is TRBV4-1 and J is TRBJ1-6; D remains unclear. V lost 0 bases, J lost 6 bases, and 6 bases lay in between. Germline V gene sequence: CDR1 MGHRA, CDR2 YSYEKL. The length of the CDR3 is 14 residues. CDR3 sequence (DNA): TGCGCCAGCAGCCAAGAGGGTTTTAATTCACCCCTCCACTTT. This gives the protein CASSQEGFNSPLHF.

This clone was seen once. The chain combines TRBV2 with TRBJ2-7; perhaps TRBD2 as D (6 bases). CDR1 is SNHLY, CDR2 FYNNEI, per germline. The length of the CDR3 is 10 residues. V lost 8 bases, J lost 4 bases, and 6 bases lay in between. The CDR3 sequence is CASGGYEQYF. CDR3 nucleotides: TGTGCCAGCGGGGGGTACGAGCAGTACTTC.

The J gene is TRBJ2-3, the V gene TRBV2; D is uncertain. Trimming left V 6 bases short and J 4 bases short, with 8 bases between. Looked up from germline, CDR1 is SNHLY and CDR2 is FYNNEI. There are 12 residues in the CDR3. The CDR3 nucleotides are TGTGCCAGCAGCTTGATGGCAGATACGCAGTATTTT. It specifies CASSLMADTQYF. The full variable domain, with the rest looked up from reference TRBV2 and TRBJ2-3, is EPEVTQTPSHQVTQMGQEVILRCVPISNHLYFYWYRQILGQKVEFLVSFYNNEISEKSEIFDDQFSVERPDGSNFTLKIRSTKLEDSAMYFCASSLMADTQYFGPGTRLTVL.